These 7 T cell receptor beta chains were all obtained from the same sample, sequenced in a study of blood T cell repertoires in COVID-19. Libraries were prepared by immunoSEQ multiplex PCR; TCRdb keeps only in-frame clonotypes and omits some of them. Among under 200,000 clones, 70% to 80% were seen once, and the ten largest hold nearly 6%. The material sequenced was peripheral blood. Source of these receptors: a woman in her thirties or forties with COVID-19, enrolled during active disease.

The chain recombines TRBV3-1 (or the pseudogene TRBV3-2) with TRBJ2-7; 9 nucleotides line up with TRBD1. The length of the CDR3 is 14 residues. Germline CDR1 and CDR2: LGHDT and YNNKEL (reference sequence). V dropped 4 bases and J dropped 2; count of bases not matched to a gene: 3. CDR3: CASSPTGGPYEQYF. The CDR3 DNA follows: TGTGCCAGCAGCCCTACAGGGGGCCCCTACGAGCAGTACTTC.

This rearrangement joins TRBV9 to TRBJ2-2, with D unclear. This CDR3 has 13 residues. The V end lost 0 bases, the J end lost 4 bases, and 4 bases lay between the germline ends. Germline-derived CDR1 and CDR2 are SGDLS and YYNGEE. CDR3 coding DNA: TGTGCCAGCAGCGTAGCGTCCACCGGGGAGCTGTTTTTT. Amino acids: CASSVASTGELFF.

This rearrangement joins TRBV12-3 or TRBV12-4 to TRBJ1-3, with TRBD1 identical over 7 bases. V lost 6 bases, J lost 5 bases, and 4 bases stayed unmatched. The CDR3 extends over 13 amino acids. This chain's CDR3 is CASRRDSRNTIYF. The CDR3 DNA sequence: TGTGCCAGCAGGAGGGACAGCAGAAACACCATATATTTT.

The genes are TRBV14 and TRBJ2-1; 7 nucleotides align to TRBD2. The CDR3 covers 14 residues. After removal of 1 base from V and 4 bases from J, the junction contained 1 base not matched to a gene. From germline, CDR1 is SGHDN and CDR2 FVKESK. The CDR3 region has the DNA TGTGCCAGCAGCCAAGCAGCGGGGTACAATGAGCAGTTCTTC. It specifies CASSQAAGYNEQFF. The variable domain in full, with the rest retrieved from reference TRBV14 and TRBJ2-1, is EAGVTQFPSHSVIEKGQTVTLRCDPISGHDNLYWYRRVMGKEIKFLLHFVKESKQDESGMPNNRFLAERTGGTYSTLKVQPAELEDSGVYFCASSQAAGYNEQFFGPGTRLTVL.

This clone was seen a single time. J is TRBJ2-1 and V is TRBV4-2; 8 nucleotides match TRBD1. The CDR3 totals 17 residues. With V trimmed by 0 bases and J by 10 bases, 14 bases remained unmatched. Germline V lookup: CDR1 LGHNA, CDR2 YNFKEQ. The CDR3 DNA reads as TGTGCCAGCAGCCAAGATTATCAGGACAGGGTATTAGGGGAGCAGTTCTTC. Encoded protein: CASSQDYQDRVLGEQFF.

CDR3 sequence: CASSSRTSGGYNEQFF. The DNA of the CDR3 is TGTGCCAGCAGCTCAAGGACTAGCGGGGGGTACAATGAGCAGTTCTTC. The chain joins TRBV11-3 to TRBJ2-1, with 14 bases identical to TRBD2. CDR3 size: 16 residues. V lost 4 bases, J lost 4 bases, and 3 bases stayed unmatched. Germline-derived CDR1 and CDR2 are SGHNT and YENEEA.

The chain's CDR3 is CASSSAGYGQPQHF. The DNA of the CDR3 is TGTGCCAGCAGCTCCGCAGGGTACGGTCAGCCCCAGCATTTT. This chain connects TRBV7-9 to TRBJ1-5; D might be TRBD1 (5 bases). The germline V and J ends were trimmed by 4 bases and 6 bases, with 13 bases remaining between them. The germline V gene has CDR1 SEHNR and CDR2 FQNEAQ (reference sequence). This CDR3 spans 14 amino acids.